The rows below give T cell receptor beta chains drawn from one sample of a study of blood T cells in healthy people across ages. TCRdb independently ran MiXCR on the 5' RACE reads; one entry per CDR3 protein. The table lists approximately 1,100,000 distinct CDR3 sequences, more than 35% of them singletons. The sample was blood. These TCRs come from a woman aged 60-75 years in good health. Both conserved end residues are part of each CDR3. The D gene is left open where the match is weak. Size values are once, few and many counts, or a class for expanded clones, and some rows have none.

j_call clone_size d_call v_call cdr3_nt cdr3_aa
TRBJ2-7 many . TRBV13 TGTGCCAGCAGCTTATGGGGCAGCTCCTACGAGCAGTACTTC CASSLWGSSYEQYF
TRBJ2-7 . TRBD2 TRBV29-1 TGCAGCGTTGAAGGCCGAACTAGCGGGGGGAACTACGAGCAGTACTTC CSVEGRTSGGNYEQYF
TRBJ1-4 . TRBD1 TRBV6-5 TGTGCCAGCAGTTACCTTCCAACAGGGGTTCGCGAAAAACTGTTTTTT CASSYLPTGVREKLFF
TRBJ2-7 . TRBD2 TRBV3-1 TGTGCCAGCAGCTCCGGGACTAGCTTCCAGTACTTC CASSSGTSFQYF
TRBJ1-4 . . TRBV6-5 TGTGCCAGCAGTTACAGCGGGGGGAACGGTGAAAAACTGTTTTTT CASSYSGGNGEKLFF
TRBJ1-4 . . TRBV5-1 TGCGCCAGCAGCTTGGCCCCGGGGCAGCTTAATGAAAAACTGTTTTTT CASSLAPGQLNEKLFF
TRBJ2-1 . . TRBV6-6 TGTGCCAGCACCAGAAATTCCGGGACTGGAGGTAATGAGCAGTTCTTC CASTRNSGTGGNEQFF
TRBJ2-1 . TRBD2 TRBV7-3 TGTGCCAGCAGCTTATCGACTAGCGGGATTAGAAATGAGCAGTTCTTC CASSLSTSGIRNEQFF
TRBJ2-3 . . TRBV29-1 TGCAGCGTTGATCCAGAGAGACTGGCCTTCACAGATACGCAGTATTTT CSVDPERLAFTDTQYF
TRBJ2-5 . TRBD2 TRBV12-3/TRBV12-4 TGTGCCAGCAGTGTAGGACTAGCGGGAGAGACCCAGTACTTC CASSVGLAGETQYF
TRBJ1-1 few . TRBV25-1 TGTGCCAGCAGTCCCCCGGGAAGGACTGAAGCTTTCTTT CASSPPGRTEAFF
TRBJ2-4 . . TRBV6-2/TRBV6-3 TGTGCCAGCAGAGGGGTAGCCAAGGGCATTCAGTACTTC CASRGVAKGIQYF
TRBJ2-3 . . TRBV2 TGTGCCAGCAGAAAAAGGGACACGGCTAGCACAGATACGCAGTATTTT CASRKRDTASTDTQYF
TRBJ2-5 few TRBD1 TRBV27 TGTGCCAGCAGTCTATCGACAGGGGTTCAAGAGACCCAGTACTTC CASSLSTGVQETQYF
TRBJ1-1 . . TRBV2 TGTGCCAGCATGAGGGAACCGGGCACTGAAGCTTTCTTT CASMREPGTEAFF
TRBJ2-1 . TRBD2 TRBV6-1 TGTGCCAGCAGGAGTGGACTAGCGGCAAACAATGAGCAGTTCTTC CASRSGLAANNEQFF
TRBJ2-7 . . TRBV15 TGTGCCACCAGCAGAGACCCAGGGGGACTCTCCTACGAGCAGTACTTC CATSRDPGGLSYEQYF
TRBJ2-5 few . TRBV5-1 TGCGCCAGCAGCTTCTCGAAGGACAAAGGAGAGACCCAGTACTTC CASSFSKDKGETQYF
TRBJ2-6 few TRBD1 TRBV6-2/TRBV6-3 TGTGCCAGCAGTTACGATGACAGGGGGCGAATTTCTGGGGCCAACGTCCTGACTTTC CASSYDDRGRISGANVLTF
TRBJ2-3 . . TRBV28 TGTGCCAGCAGTGCCTTGCGGGATATGGGTACGCAGTATTTT CASSALRDMGTQYF
TRBJ2-7 many TRBD2 TRBV7-9 TGTGCCAGCAGCTCGACTAGCCCTCCTGGCGAGCAGTACTTC CASSSTSPPGEQYF
TRBJ2-3 . TRBD1 TRBV12-3/TRBV12-4 TGTGCCAGCAGACAGCCCGGGACAGAGCAGTATTTT CASRQPGTEQYF
TRBJ1-5 . . TRBV5-1 TGCGCCAGCAGCTTGAGGCCCCGCGAGGGCAATCAGCCCCAGCATTTT CASSLRPREGNQPQHF
TRBJ2-7 . . TRBV12-3/TRBV12-4 TGTGCCATCAGTTTAGCCGGGCAAGGGCAGTACTTC CAISLAGQGQYF
TRBJ2-5 . . TRBV24-1 TGTGCCACCAGTGATTTTGGATCCGTCCAAGAGACCCAGTACTTC CATSDFGSVQETQYF
TRBJ2-3 . TRBD1 TRBV7-2 TGTGCCAGCAGCTCCTGGGACAGCCCTAGCACAGATACGCAGTATTTT CASSSWDSPSTDTQYF
TRBJ2-7 . TRBD2 TRBV12-3/TRBV12-4 TGTGCCAGCCAGACGACTAGCGGGAGCTACGAGCAGTACTTC CASQTTSGSYEQYF
TRBJ2-7 few . TRBV20-1 TGCAGTGCTAGTTGGGGGCTTGGAGAGCAGTACTTC CSASWGLGEQYF
TRBJ1-2 . . TRBV10-1 TGCGCCAGCATTTCGGAGGGAGAGGTTTCTATCTACACCTTC CASISEGEVSIYTF
TRBJ1-6 few . TRBV11-3 TGTGCCAGCAGCTTAGATCCGGGGACGGCTCAAAATTCACCCCTCCACTTT CASSLDPGTAQNSPLHF